A single sample is the source of the 4 T cell receptor beta chains below, sequenced in a study of blood T cell repertoires in COVID-19. Assay: immunoSEQ multiplex PCR; the TCRdb copy retains only in-frame clones and omits some. The sample includes 70,000 or so clones, roughly 82% of them seen just once. The sequenced sample consisted of peripheral blood. These receptors were taken from a human donor in a cohort sampled during active COVID-19.

This clone occurred once. The genes are TRBV21-1 and TRBJ2-7; the table calls TRBD2, which could not be checked here. TRBV21-1 counts as a pseudogene. The CDR3 sequence is 19 residues long. The CDR3 spells CASSINPGTSGEQGYEQYF. CDR3 nucleotides: TGTGCCAGCAGCATTAATCCCGGGACTAGCGGGGAACAAGGCTACGAGCAGTACTTC.

Points on this clone: Compared with germline, one end of the junction differs, possibly owing to a read error. The CDR3 sequence: CASTLGRQGYEKLFF. For the CDR3, the DNA is TGTGCCAGCACCTTAGGGCGACAGGGGTATGAAAAACTGTTTTTT. The V and J genes are TRBV7-9 and TRBJ1-4; 8 nucleotides line up with TRBD1. CDR1 is SEHNR, CDR2 FQNEAQ, per germline (reference sequence). This CDR3 spans 15 amino acids. The entire variable domain, with the rest obtained from reference TRBV7-9 and TRBJ1-4, is as follows: DTGVSQNPRHKITKRGQNVTFRCDPISEHNRLYWYRQTLGQGPEFLTYFQNEAQLEKSRLLSDRFSAERPKGSFSTLEIQRTEQGDSAMYLCASTLGRQGYEKLFFGSGTQLSVL.

V usage is TRBV2 and J usage is TRBJ2-3; TRBD2 matches 7 bases. J was trimmed by 0 bases and V by 2 bases; bases with no gene match: 5. This CDR3 contains 16 residues. Germline V gene lookup returns CDR1 SNHLY and CDR2 FYNNEI. CDR3 residues: CASSERDYPSTDTQYF. The CDR3 DNA follows: TGTGCCAGCAGTGAAAGGGACTACCCTAGCACAGATACGCAGTATTTT.

V usage is TRBV3-1 (or the pseudogene TRBV3-2) and J usage is TRBJ1-6, with 9 bases aligning to TRBD1. The CDR3 has 16 residues. With 3 bases clipped from V and 6 bases from J, the junction kept 6 bases outside the gene matches. Looked up from germline, CDR1 is LGHDT and CDR2 is YNNKEL (reference sequence). The CDR3 region is CASSHNRGRFNSPLHF. The CDR3 DNA reads TGTGCCAGCAGCCATAACAGGGGGCGCTTTAATTCACCCCTCCACTTT.